Below are 23 T cell receptor beta chains sequenced from a single sample in a study of blood T cell repertoires in COVID-19. The repertoire was sequenced with immunoSEQ multiplex PCR; TCRdb's copy has only in-frame clones and lacks some. The profile shows about 320,000 clones, roughly 88% of them singletons. Sequenced material: peripheral blood. The receptor source for this set is a woman aged 25-40 years with COVID-19, enrolled during active disease.

This clone was seen more than once but under ten times. Other DNA sequences within the sample encode an identical CDR3. The CDR3 here is CASSETGYGYTF. The CDR3 DNA follows: TGTGCCAGCAGTGAAACCGGCTATGGCTACACCTTC. This sequence joins TRBV6-1 and TRBJ1-2; D unclear. The CDR3 is 12 residues long. The V end was cut by 2 bases, the J end by 4 bases, with 5 bases between. Germline V CDR1 and CDR2: MNHNS, SASEGT.

The V and J genes are TRBV6-6 and TRBJ1-5; D is unclear. The V end was cut by 5 bases, the J end by 0 bases, with 5 bases between. This CDR3 is 13 amino acids long. Germline V gene lookup returns CDR1 MNHNY and CDR2 SVGAGI (reference sequence). The CDR3 coding sequence is TGTGCCAGCAGTCAATATAGCAATCAGCCCCAGCATTTT. Its translation: CASSQYSNQPQHF.

This clone showed up just once. J is TRBJ2-7 and V is TRBV28; TRBD2 agrees at 8 bases. This CDR3 spans 12 amino acids. Germline CDR1 reads MDHEN; CDR2 reads SYDVKM. The V segment lost 5 bases and the J segment 7 bases; nucleotides outside the gene matches: 4. The CDR3 protein is CASSGTRAEQYV. The CDR3 bases are TGTGCCAGCAGTGGGACTAGGGCGGAGCAGTACGTC.

The chain combines TRBV5-8 with TRBJ1-5; 9 nucleotides align to TRBD1. This CDR3 has 18 amino acids. Germline loops: CDR1 SGHTS, CDR2 YDEGEE. With 0 bases clipped from V and 4 bases from J, the junction kept 11 bases outside the gene matches. CDR3 sequence reads: CASSLARDRGFLNQPQHF. In DNA, the CDR3 is TGTGCCAGCAGCTTGGCCCGCGACAGGGGGTTTCTGAATCAGCCCCAGCATTTT.

The chain links TRBV7-8 to TRBJ2-5, with D perhaps matching TRBD2 (6 bases). The length of the CDR3 is 14 residues. V was cut by 8 bases and J by 2 bases, with 15 bases left in between. Germline loops: CDR1 SGHVS, CDR2 FQNEAQ. The CDR3 sequence is CASGSGVGQETQYF. In DNA, the CDR3 is TGTGCCAGCGGCTCGGGGGTGGGGCAAGAGACCCAGTACTTC.

This chain joins TRBV19 and TRBJ1-5; 7 bases are a match to TRBD1. Germline lookup yields CDR1 LNHDA and CDR2 SQIVND (reference sequence). Germline trimming cut 8 bases from V and 6 bases from J; bases unmatched to any gene: 7. CDR3 length: 13 residues. The CDR3 nucleotides are TGTGCCAGTGCAGGGGGAAGAGGTCAGCCCCAGCATTTT. Encoded protein: CASAGGRGQPQHF. The full variable domain, with the rest looked up from reference TRBV19 and TRBJ1-5, is DGGITQSPKYLFRKEGQNVTLSCEQNLNHDAMYWYRQDPGQGLRLIYYSQIVNDFQKGDIAEGYSVSREKKESFPLTVTSAQKNPTAFYLCASAGGRGQPQHFGDGTRLSIL.

The V gene is TRBV2, the J gene TRBJ1-4; 9 nucleotides line up with TRBD1. Germline V gene lookup returns CDR1 SNHLY and CDR2 FYNNEI. The CDR3 loop spans 14 amino acids. V lost 6 bases and J lost 11; bases outside the gene matches: 10. The CDR3 reads CASSVGQGSGKLFF. The CDR3 DNA is TGTGCCAGCAGCGTGGGACAGGGTAGTGGGAAACTGTTTTTT.

The rearrangement links TRBV19 to TRBJ1-1, with D maybe TRBD1 (5 bases). This CDR3 comprises 13 residues. Looked up from germline, CDR1 is LNHDA and CDR2 is SQIVND (reference sequence). Trimming took 3 bases from V and 4 from J, leaving 9 bases between them. Written as DNA, the CDR3 is TGTGCCAGTAGTATGGGGCTTGGCACTGAAGCTTTCTTT. Its protein product is CASSMGLGTEAFF.

The chain couples TRBV4-1 to TRBJ1-2; tentative D call: TRBD1 (5 bases). The CDR3 has 15 amino acids. Germline assignment: CDR1 MGHRA and CDR2 YSYEKL. With 2 bases removed from V and 3 bases from J, the gap between germline ends came to 13 bases. The CDR3 sequence: CASSQPGGGDYGYTF. CDR3 coding DNA: TGCGCCAGCAGCCAACCCGGGGGAGGGGACTATGGCTACACCTTC.

This clone was recorded once. Other nucleotide sequences from this sample produce the same CDR3. The chain uses TRBV7-3 and TRBJ2-5; 8 bases agree with TRBD2. The germline V gene has CDR1 SGHTA and CDR2 FQGTGA. The CDR3 length is 15 residues. The V gene end was trimmed by 5 bases and the J gene end by 0 bases; junction bases not matched to a gene: 5. The DNA of the CDR3 is TGTGCCAGCAGCCTCCGCGGGGGGTACCAAGAGACCCAGTACTTC. The encoded protein is CASSLRGGYQETQYF.

The J gene is TRBJ2-1, the V gene TRBV7-3; the D gene is possibly TRBD2 (6 bases). The germline V and J ends were trimmed by 5 bases and 7 bases, with 18 bases remaining between them. CDR3 length: 15 amino acids. Per the germline V gene, CDR1 is SGHTA and CDR2 is FQGTGA. CDR3 sequence: CASSVDGTSTNEQFF. DNA of the CDR3: TGTGCCAGCAGCGTGGACGGGACTTCTACAAATGAGCAGTTCTTC. Looking up the rest from reference TRBV7-3 and TRBJ2-1 gives the full variable domain: GAGVSQTPSNKVTEKGKYVELRCDPISGHTALYWYRQSLGQGPEFLIYFQGTGAADDSGLPNDRFFAVRPEGSVSTLKIQRTERGDSAVYLCASSVDGTSTNEQFFGPGTRLTVL.

Regarding this clone: Other DNA sequences within the sample encode an identical CDR3. This sequence joins TRBV7-2 and TRBJ2-7, with 7 positions matching TRBD2. The germline CDR1 and CDR2 sequences are SGHTA and FQGNSA. The J segment lost 4 bases and the V segment lost 1 base, leaving 4 bases of the junction unmatched. CDR3 length equals 14 residues. Here the CDR3 DNA reads TGTGCCAGCAGCTTAGGGGGGGGACCGTACGAGCAGTACTTC. It is translated as CASSLGGGPYEQYF.

The chain has TRBV7-8 and TRBJ1-1, with D unresolved. V lost 4 bases to trimming and J lost 0 bases, with 6 bases between them. The CDR3 is 13 amino acids. Germline loops: CDR1 SGHVS, CDR2 FQNEAQ. The DNA of the CDR3 is TGTGCCAGCAGCTCATTCATGAACACTGAAGCTTTCTTT. It translates to CASSSFMNTEAFF.

The V and J genes are TRBV19 and TRBJ2-1; D gene unclear. Germline loops: CDR1 LNHDA, CDR2 SQIVND (reference sequence). V shed 6 bases and J shed 1 base, with 4 bases lying between them. The CDR3 consists of 12 residues. CDR3 protein: CASSQSYNEQFF. CDR3 nucleotide sequence: TGTGCCAGTAGCCAATCCTACAATGAGCAGTTCTTC.

The chain links TRBV5-5 to TRBJ1-5; D is uncertain. Germline V gives CDR1 SGHKS, CDR2 YYEKEE (reference sequence). The CDR3 runs 13 residues. The ends were cut back, 4 bases at V and 4 bases at J, with 9 bases in the middle. The CDR3 DNA sequence: TGTGCCAGCAGCCACCTCTATAATCAGCCCCAGCATTTT. Encoded protein: CASSHLYNQPQHF.

V and J are TRBV5-1 and TRBJ1-2; D possibly corresponds to TRBD1 (5 bases). V lost 4 bases, J lost 3 bases, and 16 bases lay in between. There are 15 residues in the CDR3. Germline CDR1 is SGHRS and CDR2 is YFSETQ. DNA of the CDR3: TGCGCCAGCAGCCCGGGGGGGACCGGCCACTATGGCTACACCTTC. It is translated as CASSPGGTGHYGYTF.

V gene TRBV6-5 combines with J gene TRBJ1-1, with D maybe TRBD1 (5 bases). The CDR3 spans 12 residues. Germline V CDR1 and CDR2: MNHEY, SVGAGI. V dropped 3 bases and J dropped 10 bases, with 12 bases sitting between them. The DNA for the CDR3 is TGTGCCAGCAGTTATCTCCAGGGTGCAGCTTTCTTT. Amino acid sequence: CASSYLQGAAFF.

The gene calls are TRBV2 and TRBJ1-5; D is ambiguous. The CDR3 loop spans 12 amino acids. Deletions cut 8 bases from V and 11 bases from J, with 16 bases between. The V gene's germline CDR1 is SNHLY and CDR2 FYNNEI. The CDR3 nucleotides read TGTGCCAGCGGCGGGTGGACCGAGGCCCAGCATTTT. It translates to CASGGWTEAQHF.

This chain connects TRBV4-1 to TRBJ2-1, with 11 bases matching TRBD2. The ends lost 1 base at V and 4 bases at J; junction bases unmatched: 3. This CDR3 has 16 amino acids. In germline, CDR1 is MGHRA, CDR2 YSYEKL. The CDR3 region is CASSQGTSGGYNEQFF. In DNA, the CDR3 is TGCGCCAGCAGCCAAGGAACTAGCGGGGGATACAATGAGCAGTTCTTC.

The chain joins TRBV20-1 to TRBJ1-2; tentatively, D is TRBD1 (6 bases). The CDR3 runs 15 residues. Germline CDR1 reads DFQATT; CDR2 reads SNEGSKA (reference sequence). V was shortened by 4 bases and J by 3 bases, with 18 bases between the two germline ends. The CDR3 DNA is TGCAGTGCTATTGACAGGTCTATCCCCTACTATGGCTACACCTTC. The encoded protein is CSAIDRSIPYYGYTF.

V is TRBV7-9 and J is TRBJ2-7; tentative D call: TRBD1 (6 bases). The CDR3 runs to 13 residues. The germline V and J ends were trimmed by 4 bases and 5 bases, with 12 bases remaining between them. CDR1 SEHNR and CDR2 FQNEAQ come from the germline V gene (reference sequence). The CDR3 nucleotides read TGTGCCAGCAGCTGGACAGAGAGCCACGAGCAGTACTTC. As protein: CASSWTESHEQYF.

This clone has just one count. The chain employs TRBV7-3 and TRBJ2-1, with 9 bases aligning to TRBD1. CDR1 SGHTA and CDR2 FQGTGA come from the germline V gene. Losses at the gene ends were 6 bases for V and 7 bases for J; bases not matched to a gene: 4. The CDR3 runs 13 residues. CDR3 bases: TGTGCCAGCAGGGGACAGGGAGGGAATGAGCAGTTCTTC. Protein product: CASRGQGGNEQFF.

This sequence joins TRBV5-4 and TRBJ2-2; D perhaps matches TRBD2 (5 bases). Germline V gives CDR1 SGHNT, CDR2 YYREEE (reference sequence). V was shortened by 4 bases and J by 5 bases, with 12 bases between the two germline ends. The CDR3 is 14 residues long. CDR3 in DNA: TGTGCCAGCAGCCAGCTCCCGGGAACCGGGGAGCTGTTTTTT. This encodes CASSQLPGTGELFF.